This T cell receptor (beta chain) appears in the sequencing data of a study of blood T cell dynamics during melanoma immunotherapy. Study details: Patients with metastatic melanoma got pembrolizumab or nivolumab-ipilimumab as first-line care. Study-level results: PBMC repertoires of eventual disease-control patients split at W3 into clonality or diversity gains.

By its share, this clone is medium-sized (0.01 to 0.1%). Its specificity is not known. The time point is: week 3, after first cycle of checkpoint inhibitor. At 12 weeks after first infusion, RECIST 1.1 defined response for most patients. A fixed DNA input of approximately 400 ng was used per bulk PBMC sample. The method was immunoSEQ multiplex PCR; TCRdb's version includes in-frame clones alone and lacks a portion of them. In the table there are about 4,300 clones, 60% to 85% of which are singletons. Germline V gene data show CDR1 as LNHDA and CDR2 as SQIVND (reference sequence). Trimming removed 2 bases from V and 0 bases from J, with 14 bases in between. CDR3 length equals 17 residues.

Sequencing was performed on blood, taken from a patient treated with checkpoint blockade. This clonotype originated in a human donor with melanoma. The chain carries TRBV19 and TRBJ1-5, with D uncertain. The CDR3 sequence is CASSINPPGYSNQPQHF. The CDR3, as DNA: TGTGCCAGTAGTATAAACCCCCCGGGCTATAGCAATCAGCCCCAGCATTTT. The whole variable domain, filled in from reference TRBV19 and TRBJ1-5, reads DGGITQSPKYLFRKEGQNVTLSCEQNLNHDAMYWYRQDPGQGLRLIYYSQIVNDFQKGDIAEGYSVSREKKESFPLTVTSAQKNPTAFYLCASSINPPGYSNQPQHFGDGTRLSIL.